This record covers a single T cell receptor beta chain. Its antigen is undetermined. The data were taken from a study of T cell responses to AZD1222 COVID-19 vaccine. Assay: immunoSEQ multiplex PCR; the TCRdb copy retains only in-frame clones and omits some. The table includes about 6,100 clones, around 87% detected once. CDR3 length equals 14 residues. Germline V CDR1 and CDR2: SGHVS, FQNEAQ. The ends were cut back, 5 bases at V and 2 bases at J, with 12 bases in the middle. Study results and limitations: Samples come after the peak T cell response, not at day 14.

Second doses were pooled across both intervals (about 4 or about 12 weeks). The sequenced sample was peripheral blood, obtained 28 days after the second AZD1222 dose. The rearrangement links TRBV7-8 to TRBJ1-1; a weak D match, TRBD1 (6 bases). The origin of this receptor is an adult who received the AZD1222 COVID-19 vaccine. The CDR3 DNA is TGTGCCAGCAGCCCGAAGGGGGAAAACACTGAAGCTTTCTTT. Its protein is CASSPKGENTEAFF.